The 30 T cell receptor beta chains below all came from one sample that was sequenced in a study of breast tumors, draining lymph nodes, adjacent tissues. Via MiXCR, TCRdb re-called the multiplex PCR reads, giving one row per CDR3 protein. The data contain fewer than 200,000 distinct CDR3 sequences, around a third of them singletons. The lymph nodes were axillary draining lymph nodes from breast cancer patients. The source material was axillary lymph node tissue. The receptors were sampled from a female donor with breast cancer. Some clones in this sample may be carry-over from other donors' samples.

This sequence joins TRBV11-3 and TRBJ1-1; D is unclear. CDR1 is SGHNT, CDR2 YENEEA, per germline. There are 14 residues in the CDR3. The germline V and J ends were trimmed by 2 bases and 5 bases, with 12 bases remaining between them. The CDR3 sequence: CASSLSPFETEAFF. Written as DNA, the CDR3 is TGTGCCAGCAGCTTATCCCCTTTCGAGACTGAAGCTTTCTTT. The full variable domain, its missing parts supplied by reference TRBV11-3 and TRBJ1-1, is EAGVVQSPRYKIIEKKQPVAFWCNPISGHNTLYWYLQNLGQGPELLIRYENEEAVDDSQLPKDRFSAERLKGVDSTLKIQPAELGDSAVYLCASSLSPFETEAFFGQGTRLTVV.

At least ten counts were recorded for this clonotype. The gene calls are TRBV20-1 and TRBJ2-1; 10 bases are shared with TRBD1. Unmatched junction bases numbered 5, after V lost 3 bases and J lost 6 bases. The CDR3 runs 14 residues. Per the germline V gene, CDR1 is DFQATT and CDR2 is SNEGSKA (reference sequence). DNA of the CDR3: TGCAGTGCTAGCCGGGACAGGGGAGTCAATGAGCAGTTCTTC. Its protein product is CSASRDRGVNEQFF.

There are many counts of this clonotype. The chain employs TRBV6-1 and TRBJ2-3; the match to TRBD2 covers 13 bases. The germline CDR1 and CDR2 sequences are MNHNS and SASEGT. This CDR3 has 15 amino acids. V lost 3 bases and J lost 6; bases outside the gene matches: 3. Written as DNA, the CDR3 is TGTGCCAGCAGTGACGCACTAGCGGGGGGGGATACGCAGTATTTT. As protein: CASSDALAGGDTQYF.

The sample holds many counts of this clonotype. The genes are TRBV9 and TRBJ1-6, with a possible D match to TRBD1 (6 bases). CDR1 SGDLS and CDR2 YYNGEE come from the germline V gene. The CDR3 spans 20 residues. The ends were cut back, 0 bases at V and 0 bases at J, with 19 bases in the middle. This CDR3 is CASSVGALGDRSSYNSPLHF. The CDR3 bases are TGTGCCAGCAGCGTAGGGGCTCTAGGAGACAGGAGCTCCTATAATTCACCCCTCCACTTT.

This clonotype has at least ten counts. This chain uses TRBV5-8 with TRBJ2-3; D possibly corresponds to TRBD2 (6 bases). With 0 bases removed from V and 0 bases from J, the gap between germline ends came to 11 bases. The CDR3 totals 16 residues. CDR1 is SGHTS, CDR2 YDEGEE, per germline. The CDR3: CASSLARRGSTDTQYF. The CDR3 bases are TGTGCCAGCAGCTTGGCCAGGCGGGGTAGCACAGATACGCAGTATTTT. Full variable domain (rest looked up from reference TRBV5-8 and TRBJ2-3): EAGVTQSPTHLIKTRGQQATLRCSPISGHTSVYWYQQALGLGLQFLLWYDEGEERNRGNFPPRFSGRQFPNYSSELNVNALELEDSALYLCASSLARRGSTDTQYFGPGTRLTVL.

J is TRBJ1-4 and V is TRBV20-1, with a weak D call TRBD1 (6 bases). Germline V CDR1 and CDR2: DFQATT, SNEGSKA (reference sequence). Trimming pared 1 base from V and 11 bases from J, leaving 17 bases between. The CDR3 is 14 residues long. CDR3 residues: CSARGDRILGKLFF. The CDR3 region has the DNA TGCAGTGCTAGAGGTGACAGGATCTTAGGGAAACTGTTTTTT.

The chain uses TRBV27 and TRBJ1-2; 9 bases align to TRBD1. The length of the CDR3 is 16 residues. The V segment lost 4 bases and the J segment 8 bases; nucleotides outside the gene matches: 14. Germline CDR1 and CDR2: MNHEY and SMNVEV (reference sequence). CDR3 in DNA: TGTGCCAGCAGTTCGGGACAGGGATTCGGCACTAGCGGCTACACCTTC. Encoded protein: CASSSGQGFGTSGYTF.

This clonotype has a count of ten or more. This sequence joins TRBV9 and TRBJ2-1; 7 bases are a match to TRBD2. The junction had 17 bases not matched to a gene; V was cut back by 4 bases and J by 4 bases. CDR3 length: 18 amino acids. Germline V gene lookup returns CDR1 SGDLS and CDR2 YYNGEE. The CDR3 spells CASSLEGMMSGTYNEQFF. The CDR3 DNA sequence: TGTGCCAGCAGCCTAGAAGGGATGATGAGCGGGACGTACAATGAGCAGTTCTTC.

This clonotype has at least ten counts. The chain couples TRBV11-3 to TRBJ2-1; 10 bases match TRBD1. V lost 5 bases, J lost 4 bases, and 11 bases stayed unmatched. The germline V gene has CDR1 SGHNT and CDR2 YENEEA. CDR3 length: 17 amino acids. CDR3 amino acids: CASSIGMTGGLYNEQFF. For the CDR3, the DNA is TGTGCCAGCAGCATAGGCATGACAGGGGGCCTATACAATGAGCAGTTCTTC. Complete variable domain (other parts from reference TRBV11-3 and TRBJ2-1): EAGVVQSPRYKIIEKKQPVAFWCNPISGHNTLYWYLQNLGQGPELLIRYENEEAVDDSQLPKDRFSAERLKGVDSTLKIQPAELGDSAVYLCASSIGMTGGLYNEQFFGPGTRLTVL.

This chain connects TRBV30 to TRBJ1-2; 8 nucleotides align to TRBD1. Germline V gene sequence: CDR1 GTSNPN, CDR2 SVGIG (reference sequence). The CDR3 has 15 amino acids. V was clipped by 0 bases and J by 8 bases; unmatched bases: 11. The CDR3 DNA follows: TGTGCCTGGAGTGTACTTTCAACAGGGGGTAGGGGCTACACCTTC. Protein sequence: CAWSVLSTGGRGYTF.

This clonotype was observed many times. The V gene is TRBV19, the J gene TRBJ2-3; 9 bases are a match to TRBD2. Per germline, CDR1 LNHDA and CDR2 SQIVND (reference sequence). Trimming took 6 bases from V and 5 from J; bases not matched to a gene: 6. This CDR3 has 14 amino acids. The DNA of the CDR3 is TGTGCCAGTAGACAGCGGGGGGTGGTAGATACGCAGTATTTT. It yields the protein CASRQRGVVDTQYF.

This clonotype was seen ten or more times. A clone one base away is much larger, so this may be a read error. This chain joins TRBV5-6 and TRBJ2-5; a weak D match, TRBD1 (6 bases). Germline V lookup: CDR1 SGHDT, CDR2 YYEEEE. Deletions cut 0 bases from V and 5 bases from J, with 20 bases between. This CDR3 is 17 amino acids long. CDR3 sequence reads: CASSLGSPRGIGETQYF. The CDR3 DNA reads as TGTGCCAGCAGCTTGGGAAGTCCCAGGGGCATAGGGGAGACCCAGTACTTC.

This clonotype was seen repeatedly, ten times or more. This chain joins TRBV11-3 and TRBJ2-3; a possible D gene is TRBD2 (6 bases). This CDR3 is 16 amino acids long. Germline V lookup: CDR1 SGHNT, CDR2 YENEEA. Trimming removed 5 bases at V and 6 bases at J, with 21 bases between. The CDR3 here is CASSRSFGGERDTQYF. The DNA of the CDR3 is TGTGCCAGCAGCCGTAGCTTTGGAGGGGAGAGGGATACGCAGTATTTT.

This chain links TRBV20-1 with TRBJ1-1; perhaps TRBD1 as D (6 bases). The V end lost 1 base, the J end lost 0 bases, and 12 bases lay between the germline ends. CDR1 is DFQATT, CDR2 SNEGSKA, per germline (reference sequence). The length of the CDR3 is 15 residues. CDR3 nucleotide sequence: TGCAGTGCTAGAGCCCCAACAGGGTTGAACACTGAAGCTTTCTTT. It translates to CSARAPTGLNTEAFF.

The table lists this clonotype with many counts. The chain links TRBV3-1 to TRBJ2-3, with 7 bases lining up with TRBD2. Trimming cost V 2 bases and J 4 bases; bases outside gene matches: 12. The CDR3 extends over 17 amino acids. Germline V lookup: CDR1 LGHDT, CDR2 YNNKEL (reference sequence). The CDR3 here is CASSQPRLASGADTQYF. The CDR3 nucleotides are TGTGCCAGCAGCCAACCCCGACTAGCCTCTGGAGCAGATACGCAGTATTTT.

This clonotype appeared a few times. This sequence joins TRBV27 and TRBJ2-2; 10 nucleotides align to TRBD2. Looked up from germline, CDR1 is MNHEY and CDR2 is SMNVEV (reference sequence). The CDR3 extends over 17 amino acids. J lost 0 bases, V lost 8 bases, and 9 bases had no gene match. For the CDR3, the DNA is TGTGCCAGCTTGGATAGCGGGAGGTACGCGAACACCGGGGAGCTGTTTTTT. As protein: CASLDSGRYANTGELFF.

The sample holds many counts of this clonotype. This chain uses TRBV12-5 with TRBJ1-5; D not resolved. The CDR3 is 14 residues long. Trimming took off 5 bases at V and 3 bases at J, with 11 bases between the two ends. Germline CDR1 is LGHNT and CDR2 is FRNRAP. The DNA of the CDR3 is TGTGCTAGTGGTCTCCCCGGGCCCAATCAGCCCCAGCATTTT. Its translation: CASGLPGPNQPQHF.

This clonotype was seen repeatedly, ten times or more. The rearrangement joins TRBV29-1 to TRBJ1-4; D is uncertain. Germline loops: CDR1 SQVTM, CDR2 ANQGSEA. The CDR3 has 18 residues. The V and J ends lost 1 base and 3 bases respectively, with 21 bases between them. The CDR3 DNA reads as TGCAGCGTTGAAGCGGGAACCCCACTTAAGTCCGCTAATGAAAAACTGTTTTTT. Translating it yields CSVEAGTPLKSANEKLFF. Drawing the rest from reference TRBV29-1 and TRBJ1-4, the complete variable domain is SAVISQKPSRDICQRGTSLTIQCQVDSQVTMMFWYRQQPGQSLTLIATANQGSEATYESGFVIDKFPISRPNLTFSTLTVSNMSPEDSSIYLCSVEAGTPLKSANEKLFFGSGTQLSVL.

This clonotype was seen repeatedly, ten times or more. This chain uses TRBV20-1 with TRBJ2-5; the match to TRBD2 covers 9 bases. The J segment lost 1 base and the V segment lost 2 bases, leaving 5 bases of the junction unmatched. The germline CDR1 and CDR2 sequences are DFQATT and SNEGSKA (reference sequence). The CDR3 totals 15 residues. This CDR3 is CSARRASGTQETQYF. The DNA for the CDR3 is TGCAGTGCTAGACGGGCTAGCGGGACCCAAGAGACCCAGTACTTC.

To note about this clonotype: This may arise from a read error, as a much more abundant clone is one base away. The chain combines TRBV9 with TRBJ2-3; TRBD2 agrees at 8 bases. Germline-derived CDR1 and CDR2 are SGDLS and YYNGEE. The CDR3 spans 14 residues. The CDR3 nucleotides are TGTGCCAGCGACCGGGGGGGCAGCCCAGATACGCAGTCTTTT. It yields the protein CASDRGGSPDTQSF.

This clonotype turned up a few times. One base away lies a much larger clone, so this may be a sequencing read error. The chain has TRBV11-2 and TRBJ2-7, with D unclear. CDR3 length equals 15 residues. Germline V gene lookup returns CDR1 SGHAT and CDR2 FQNNGV. Trimming took off 0 bases at V and 0 bases at J, with 9 bases between the two ends. This CDR3 reads CASSLEGHPSYEQYF. The CDR3 DNA reads TGTGCCAGCAGCTTAGAAGGGCATCCCTCCTACGAGCAGTACTTC.

This clonotype was seen ten or more times. The rearrangement joins TRBV20-1 to TRBJ2-5; no reliable D call. V lost 3 bases to trimming and J lost 5 bases, with 16 bases between them. Germline V CDR1 and CDR2: DFQATT, SNEGSKA (reference sequence). The CDR3 contains 14 residues. The CDR3 DNA sequence: TGCAGTGCTAGCTTTTCGACGGTGGGGGAGACCCAGTACTTC. It codes for CSASFSTVGETQYF.

This rearrangement joins TRBV20-1 to TRBJ2-4, with 7 nucleotides matching TRBD1. This CDR3 is built from 13 residues. Germline V gene lookup returns CDR1 DFQATT and CDR2 SNEGSKA (reference sequence). CDR3: CSQGDLAKNIQYF. Here the CDR3 DNA reads TGCAGCCAGGGGGATCTAGCCAAAAACATTCAGTACTTC.

The chain recombines TRBV11-3 with TRBJ2-5; 12 bases are shared with TRBD2. The junction had 13 bases not matched to a gene; V was cut back by 5 bases and J by 9 bases. Germline-derived CDR1 and CDR2 are SGHNT and YENEEA. This CDR3 comprises 16 residues. This CDR3 is CASSLLAGGGYGAQYF. The DNA of the CDR3 is TGTGCCAGCAGCCTCCTAGCGGGGGGGGGATACGGGGCCCAGTACTTC.

This clonotype was detected a few times. The chain combines TRBV29-1 with TRBJ2-4, with D possibly TRBD2 on 6 matching bases. Trimming shortened V by 7 bases and J by 3 bases, and 16 bases separated the two germline ends. This CDR3 is 14 amino acids long. Germline V gene data show CDR1 as SQVTM and CDR2 as ANQGSEA. CDR3 sequence (DNA): TGCAGCGCCGAAGGAGGGTTTGGCAAAAACATTCAGTACTTC. This sequence encodes CSAEGGFGKNIQYF.

This clonotype was recorded at least ten times. The chain employs TRBV7-3 and TRBJ2-3; 11 nucleotides align to TRBD2. J gave up 3 bases and V 5 bases, and 7 bases lay outside the gene matches. CDR1 SGHTA and CDR2 FQGTGA come from the germline V gene. The CDR3 covers 16 residues. Here the CDR3 reads CASSATSGGGTDTQYF. Here the CDR3 DNA reads TGTGCCAGCAGCGCCACTAGCGGGGGAGGGACAGATACGCAGTATTTT.

This clonotype was seen more than once but under ten times. A read error may be the cause here, since a much bigger clone is one base away. The chain is built from TRBV20-1 and TRBJ2-7; 8 bases agree with TRBD2. V shed 0 bases and J 2 bases; nucleotides not matched to a gene: 9. This CDR3 region has 16 residues. Germline assignment: CDR1 DFQATT and CDR2 SNEGSKA (reference sequence). The CDR3 region is CSARDLDSGAPYEQYF. In DNA form, the CDR3 reads TGCAGTGCTAGAGATCTGGATAGCGGGGCACCCTACGAGCAGTACTTC.

At least ten counts were recorded for this clonotype. CDR3 residues: CASSPGWGGGSTQYF. The CDR3 coding sequence is TGTGCCAGCAGTCCTGGGTGGGGGGGGGGTTCGACCCAGTACTTC. The rearrangement links TRBV6-1 to TRBJ2-5; 7 nucleotides agree with TRBD2. This CDR3 region has 15 residues. The junction had 13 bases not matched to a gene; V was cut back by 5 bases and J by 7 bases. The V gene's germline CDR1 is MNHNS and CDR2 SASEGT.

For this clonotype: A read error may be the cause here, since a much bigger clone is one base away. The J gene is TRBJ2-7, the V gene TRBV11-3, with unresolved D. Germline V lookup: CDR1 SGHNT, CDR2 YENEEA. The CDR3 spans 16 residues. Trimming took 4 bases from V and 2 from J, leaving 18 bases between them. CDR3 sequence: CASSSQPRANTYEQYF. Here the CDR3 DNA reads TGTGCCAGCAGCTCGCAACCCCGGGCCAACACCTACGAGCAGTACTTC.

Concerning this clonotype: A much more abundant neighbour one base away suggests this may be a read error. The J gene is TRBJ1-3, the V gene TRBV19; no definite D call. V was shortened by 3 bases and J by 0 bases, with 6 bases between the two germline ends. Germline V gene lookup returns CDR1 LNHDA and CDR2 SQIVND (reference sequence). The CDR3 covers 14 residues. The CDR3 sequence is CASSIEASGNTIYF. DNA of the CDR3: TGTGCCAGTAGTATTGAGGCCTCTGGAAACACCATATATTTT.